This TCR beta chain stems from a study of blood T cell repertoires in COVID-19. Study-wide background: Collection of acute and convalescent COVID-19 samples took place in the United States, Italy and Spain. T cells, B-cell-depleted T cells, or PBMCs provided the cDNA or gDNA that served as material.

Original handling: Amplification of reference gene primers was used by the study to estimate nucleated cell counts. Repertoires were generated with immunoSEQ multiplex PCR, while TCRdb's copy carries only in-frame clones and drops some. D and trimming come from the DNA, and the V and J calls and clone size come from that table. The table records over 200,000 clones, 84% of them present only once. This clone showed up just a few times. V shed 5 bases and J shed 2 bases, with 11 bases lying between them. The CDR3 loop spans 14 amino acids. Germline CDR1 is MNHEY and CDR2 is SMNVEV (reference sequence). This sequence joins TRBV27 and TRBJ2-3, with D perhaps matching TRBD1 (6 bases). The sequencing input was peripheral blood. The receptor was isolated from a man in his forties who had recovered from COVID-19. The CDR3 spells CASSTWDNTDTQYF. In DNA, the CDR3 is TGTGCCAGCAGTACTTGGGACAACACAGATACGCAGTATTTT.